The 27 T cell receptor beta chains presented below share a single source sample, sequenced in a study of blood T cell repertoires in COVID-19. This table comes from immunoSEQ multiplex PCR, and its TCRdb copy is limited to in-frame clones, with some not included. The sample has roughly 83,000 clones, 86% seen once; the top ten hold under 8.5%. Input material: peripheral blood. The source of these receptors is a man over 45 with active COVID-19.

In this sample, this clone turned up many times. The chain combines TRBV7-9 with TRBJ2-3, with TRBD1 identical over 10 bases. The germline gives CDR1 SEHNR, CDR2 FQNEAQ (reference sequence). The junction had 4 bases not matched to a gene; V was cut back by 4 bases and J by 3 bases. The CDR3 covers 15 residues. The chain's CDR3 is CASSSGTGETDTQYF. For the CDR3, the DNA is TGTGCCAGCAGCTCGGGGACAGGGGAAACAGATACGCAGTATTTT.

V gene TRBV20-1 combines with J gene TRBJ1-2, with D tentatively TRBD1 (6 bases). Germline CDR1 DFQATT, CDR2 SNEGSKA (reference sequence). Trimming left V 3 bases short and J 3 bases short, with 17 bases between. The CDR3 has 15 amino acids. CDR3 region: CSASQGTGRYYGYTF. The CDR3 bases are TGCAGTGCTAGTCAGGGGACGGGCAGATACTATGGCTACACCTTC.

The chain uses TRBV6-2 or TRBV6-3 and TRBJ2-7; 8 bases line up with TRBD1. CDR1 is MNHEY and CDR2 is SVGEGT in the germline V gene. This CDR3 region has 15 residues. Germline trimming cut 5 bases from V and 4 bases from J; bases unmatched to any gene: 10. DNA for the CDR3: TGTGCCAGCAGTCGGACCGGGACAGGAGGTTACGAGCAGTACTTC. Translated: CASSRTGTGGYEQYF.

This clone was seen a few times. The rearrangement uses TRBV12-3 or TRBV12-4 and TRBJ2-7; 9 bases match TRBD1. After removal of 4 bases from V and 5 bases from J, the junction contained 3 bases not matched to a gene. The CDR3 is made up of 13 amino acids. The CDR3 protein is CASSSGQGHEQYF. The CDR3 DNA reads as TGTGCCAGCAGTTCGGGACAGGGCCACGAGCAGTACTTC.

As DNA, the CDR3 is TGCGCCAGCAGGCACGCTCGGACTAGCGGGGGCTCCTACAATGAGCAGTTCTTC. Residues: CASRHARTSGGSYNEQFF. The chain couples TRBV5-1 to TRBJ2-1, with 13 bases aligning to TRBD2. With V trimmed by 5 bases and J by 0 bases, 8 bases remained unmatched. This CDR3 has 18 amino acids. Germline CDR1 reads SGHRS; CDR2 reads YFSETQ.

This chain connects TRBV6-5 to TRBJ2-2; 7 positions match TRBD2. Germline CDR1 and CDR2: MNHEY and SVGAGI. This CDR3 is 15 amino acids long. The ends lost 1 base at V and 6 bases at J; junction bases unmatched: 5. The CDR3 region is CASSYWAGASGELFF. The CDR3 DNA reads as TGTGCCAGCAGTTACTGGGCGGGAGCGTCCGGGGAGCTGTTTTTT.

The V call is TRBV9, the J call TRBJ2-5, with D perhaps TRBD2 (6 bases). The ends were cut back, 4 bases at V and 2 bases at J, with 15 bases in the middle. The CDR3 consists of 15 residues. Germline CDR1 SGDLS, CDR2 YYNGEE. Written as DNA, the CDR3 is TGTGCCAGCAGCCCACGGACTACCTCTCAAGAGACCCAGTACTTC. Amino acid sequence: CASSPRTTSQETQYF.

The rearrangement joins TRBV2 to TRBJ2-3; 8 bases fit TRBD1. Germline loops: CDR1 SNHLY, CDR2 FYNNEI. CDR3 size: 15 residues. V was pared by 2 bases and J by 2 bases, with 3 bases of the junction left unmatched. The chain's CDR3 is CASSELQGDTDTQYF. The CDR3 DNA reads as TGTGCCAGCAGTGAACTACAGGGGGACACAGATACGCAGTATTTT.

Details on this clone: The junction and the germline gene differ at one end; a read error may be behind it. The chain joins TRBV7-9 to TRBJ1-2; 9 nucleotides match TRBD1. CDR3 length: 12 amino acids. Germline V gene lookup returns CDR1 SEHNR and CDR2 FQNEAQ (reference sequence). CDR3 sequence: CASSSTGGRPSF. The DNA for the CDR3 is TGTGCCAGCAGCTCTACAGGGGGCCGGCCTTCCTTC.

The gene calls are TRBV9 and TRBJ1-1; D gene unclear. Trimming left V 0 bases short and J 7 bases short, with 19 bases between. CDR1 and CDR2 from the germline V gene are SGDLS and YYNGEE. The CDR3 length is 16 residues. The CDR3 bases are TGTGCCAGCAGCGTAGATCCTGGGTTGAGGTCTTATGAAGCTTTCTTT. It codes for CASSVDPGLRSYEAFF.

The chain couples TRBV24-1 to TRBJ2-7; TRBD2 is a possible D gene (6 bases). From germline, CDR1 is KGHDR and CDR2 SFDVKD. V was cut by 3 bases and J by 5 bases, with 10 bases left in between. The CDR3 consists of 13 residues. This chain's CDR3 is CATSDAGTDEQYF. As DNA, the CDR3 is TGTGCCACCAGTGATGCGGGGACGGACGAGCAGTACTTC.

This chain connects TRBV6-2 or TRBV6-3 to TRBJ1-2; D remains ambiguous. Trimming pared 6 bases from V and 10 bases from J, leaving 18 bases between. Germline lookup yields CDR1 MNHEY and CDR2 SVGEGT. The CDR3 covers 13 residues. CDR3 coding DNA: TGTGCCAGCAGCCGTGGTTCAAAGCGGGACTACACCTTC. The encoded protein is CASSRGSKRDYTF.

CDR3 coding DNA: TGTGCCAGCAGTTACCAGATCCACACAGATACGCAGTATTTT. Translated, it gives CASSYQIHTDTQYF. J is TRBJ2-3 and V is TRBV27, with D hard to call. The V end was cut by 4 bases, the J end by 2 bases, with 10 bases between. The CDR3 spans 14 residues. CDR1 is MNHEY, CDR2 SMNVEV, per germline (reference sequence).

The genes are TRBV27 and TRBJ1-1; D unresolved. The CDR3 length is 13 residues. Germline CDR1 and CDR2: MNHEY and SMNVEV (reference sequence). V gave up 8 bases and J gave up 1 base, with 11 bases separating them. The CDR3 DNA follows: TGTGCCAGCCGACTACAGAGGAACACTGAAGCTTTCTTT. Translation gives CASRLQRNTEAFF.

This rearrangement joins TRBV19 to TRBJ1-2; D remains unclear. V lost 0 bases and J lost 3, with 8 bases in between. Germline CDR1 and CDR2: LNHDA and SQIVND (reference sequence). CDR3 size: 14 residues. The chain's CDR3 is CASSIDGQYYGYTF. Here the CDR3 DNA reads TGTGCCAGTAGTATAGATGGGCAGTACTATGGCTACACCTTC.

The chain links TRBV7-2 to TRBJ1-2; 10 bases agree with TRBD1. V lost 4 bases and J lost 2; bases outside the gene matches: 7. CDR1 SGHTA and CDR2 FQGNSA come from the germline V gene. The CDR3 length is 16 residues. This CDR3 is CASSSGTGAWNYGYTF. The CDR3 DNA sequence: TGTGCCAGCAGCTCTGGGACAGGGGCTTGGAACTATGGCTACACCTTC.

This clone was counted a single time. The chain combines TRBV5-6 with TRBJ1-4, with D hard to call. The CDR3 length is 13 residues. CDR1 is SGHDT and CDR2 is YYEEEE in the germline V gene. Deletions cut 6 bases from V and 6 bases from J, with 12 bases between. The CDR3 region has the DNA TGTGCCAGCAAACCCGGGTGGGATGAAAAACTGTTTTTT. It codes for CASKPGWDEKLFF.

The chain links TRBV5-5 to TRBJ2-7; no reliable D call. Trimming stripped 1 base from V and 2 bases from J, with 10 bases between. The CDR3 covers 14 residues. The V gene's germline CDR1 is SGHKS and CDR2 YYEKEE (reference sequence). The CDR3 sequence is CASSLQVLAYEQYF. The CDR3, as DNA: TGTGCCAGCAGCTTGCAGGTGTTGGCCTACGAGCAGTACTTC. Supplemented by reference TRBV5-5 and TRBJ2-7, the full variable domain reads DAGVTQSPTHLIKTRGQQVTLRCSPISGHKSVSWYQQVLGQGPQFIFQYYEKEERGRGNFPDRFSARQFPNYSSELNVNALLLGDSALYLCASSLQVLAYEQYFGPGTRLTVT.

This clone was recorded only once. The gene calls are TRBV6-5 and TRBJ1-2; possible D gene TRBD1, 5 bases. The CDR3 consists of 15 residues. V was pared by 6 bases and J by 2 bases, with 16 bases between. Germline loops: CDR1 MNHEY, CDR2 SVGAGI. The chain's CDR3 is CASSLRDSYNYGYTF. Written as DNA, the CDR3 is TGTGCCAGCAGCCTAAGAGACAGCTACAACTATGGCTACACCTTC.

Only a few counts were recorded for this clone. The CDR3 sequence: CASRGADGYTF. As DNA, the CDR3 is TGTGCCAGCAGGGGAGCTGATGGCTACACCTTC. This rearrangement joins TRBV27 to TRBJ1-2, with no clear D. Looked up from germline, CDR1 is MNHEY and CDR2 is SMNVEV (reference sequence). This CDR3 spans 11 amino acids. Trimming removed 6 bases from V and 6 bases from J, with 8 bases in between.

The CDR3 spells CASSLGRQPVQETQYF. The CDR3 DNA reads TGCGCCAGCAGCTTGGGGCGGCAACCCGTTCAAGAGACCCAGTACTTC. The chain employs TRBV5-1 and TRBJ2-5; D is unresolved. V lost 0 bases and J lost 2, with 14 bases in between. This CDR3 comprises 16 residues. Germline V CDR1 and CDR2: SGHRS, YFSETQ.

The chain joins TRBV27 to TRBJ1-1; D unresolved. The CDR3 totals 13 residues. Germline loops: CDR1 MNHEY, CDR2 SMNVEV (reference sequence). Trimming stripped 0 bases from V and 9 bases from J, with 11 bases between. CDR3 nucleotide sequence: TGTGCCAGCAGTTTATCCTCCGGGATCCAAGCTTTCTTT. Encoded protein: CASSLSSGIQAFF.

V usage is TRBV5-6 and J usage is TRBJ2-7; D is possibly TRBD1 (5 bases). Germline CDR1 is SGHDT and CDR2 is YYEEEE. The CDR3 totals 15 residues. The germline V and J ends were trimmed by 4 bases and 5 bases, with 19 bases remaining between them. The CDR3 DNA reads TGTGCCAGCAGCGCGCTGGTGGGGCCGCCACACGAGCAGTACTTC. It specifies CASSALVGPPHEQYF.

The chain has TRBV28 and TRBJ1-1, with TRBD1 matching 7 bases. V shed 6 bases and J 5 bases; nucleotides not matched to a gene: 3. This CDR3 region has 12 residues. Germline lookup yields CDR1 MDHEN and CDR2 SYDVKM. Here the CDR3 reads CASRTGRTEAFF. CDR3 nucleotide sequence: TGTGCCAGCAGGACAGGGCGGACTGAAGCTTTCTTT. The whole variable domain, filled in from reference TRBV28 and TRBJ1-1, reads DVKVTQSSRYLVKRTGEKVFLECVQDMDHENMFWYRQDPGLGLRLIYFSYDVKMKEKGDIPEGYSVSREKKERFSLILESASTNQTSMYLCASRTGRTEAFFGQGTRLTVV.

The rearrangement links TRBV27 to TRBJ2-5; no clear D. This CDR3 is 13 amino acids long. V was cut by 5 bases and J by 5 bases, with 12 bases left in between. Germline CDR1 reads MNHEY; CDR2 reads SMNVEV (reference sequence). The CDR3 DNA follows: TGTGCCAGCAGTGCAGTTGGAGAGGAGACCCAGTACTTC. Protein product: CASSAVGEETQYF.

V usage is TRBV19 and J usage is TRBJ2-1, with 14 bases matching TRBD2. CDR1 and CDR2 (germline): LNHDA, SQIVND (reference sequence). The V and J ends lost 6 bases and 8 bases, in that order; junction bases with no gene match: 6. There are 15 residues in the CDR3. The CDR3 spells CASRGLAGDWDEQFF. The CDR3 region has the DNA TGTGCCAGTAGGGGACTAGCGGGGGATTGGGATGAGCAGTTCTTC. Drawing the rest from reference TRBV19 and TRBJ2-1, the complete variable domain is DGGITQSPKYLFRKEGQNVTLSCEQNLNHDAMYWYRQDPGQGLRLIYYSQIVNDFQKGDIAEGYSVSREKKESFPLTVTSAQKNPTAFYLCASRGLAGDWDEQFFGPGTRLTVL.

V gene TRBV30 combines with J gene TRBJ1-2, with TRBD1 identical over 7 bases. With 3 bases clipped from V and 2 bases from J, the junction kept 0 bases outside the gene matches. The CDR3 has 12 residues. Germline CDR1 is GTSNPN and CDR2 is SVGIG (reference sequence). The CDR3 is CAWRQGNYGYTF. The DNA of the CDR3 is TGTGCCTGGAGACAGGGGAACTATGGCTACACCTTC.